Each of the 2 T cell receptor beta chains below was sequenced from the same sample in a study of T-cell reconstitution after alpha-beta-depleted transplantation in children. Unique molecular identifiers were incorporated during preparation of the TCRbeta library. TCRdb called the PCR reads again in MiXCR, with one record for every CDR3 protein. The sample records some 200,000 distinct CDR3 sequences, more than 14% being singletons. The sequencing used PBMCs from the stem cell graft donor, collected from the stem cell graft. The receptors come from a human donor who donated a stem cell graft to a child with acute lymphoblastic leukemia.

In its sample, this clonotype was seen many times. The chain recombines TRBV5-1 with TRBJ1-1, with D unclear. CDR1 is SGHRS, CDR2 YFSETQ, per germline. This CDR3 spans 14 amino acids. The germline V and J ends were trimmed by 2 bases and 1 base, with 9 bases remaining between them. CDR3 DNA: TGCGCCAGCAGCTTAAGTAGATCGAACACTGAAGCTTTCTTT. Its protein product is CASSLSRSNTEAFF.

About this clonotype: Given a much more abundant clone one base away, this may be a read error. The chain recombines TRBV12-3 or TRBV12-4 with TRBJ1-5; TRBD1 might be the D (5 bases). This CDR3 contains 15 residues. CDR3 bases: TGTGCCAGCACCATGGGCCAGGGTGGCAATGAGCCCCAGCATTTT. This codes for CASTMGQGGNEPQHF.